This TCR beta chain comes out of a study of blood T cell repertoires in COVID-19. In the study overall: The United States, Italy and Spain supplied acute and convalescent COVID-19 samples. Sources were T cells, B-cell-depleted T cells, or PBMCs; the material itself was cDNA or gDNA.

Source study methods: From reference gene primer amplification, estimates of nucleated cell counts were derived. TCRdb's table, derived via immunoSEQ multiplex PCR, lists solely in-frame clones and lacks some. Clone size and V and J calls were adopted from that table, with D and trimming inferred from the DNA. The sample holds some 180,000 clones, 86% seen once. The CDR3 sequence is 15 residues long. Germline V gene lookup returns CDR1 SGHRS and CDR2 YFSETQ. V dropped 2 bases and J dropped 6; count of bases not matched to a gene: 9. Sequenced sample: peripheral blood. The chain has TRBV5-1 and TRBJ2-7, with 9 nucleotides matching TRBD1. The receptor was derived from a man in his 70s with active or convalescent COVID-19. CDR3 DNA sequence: TGCGCCAGCAGCTTTTTCGGGACAGGGTTGGGCGAGCAGTACTTC. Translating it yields CASSFFGTGLGEQYF.